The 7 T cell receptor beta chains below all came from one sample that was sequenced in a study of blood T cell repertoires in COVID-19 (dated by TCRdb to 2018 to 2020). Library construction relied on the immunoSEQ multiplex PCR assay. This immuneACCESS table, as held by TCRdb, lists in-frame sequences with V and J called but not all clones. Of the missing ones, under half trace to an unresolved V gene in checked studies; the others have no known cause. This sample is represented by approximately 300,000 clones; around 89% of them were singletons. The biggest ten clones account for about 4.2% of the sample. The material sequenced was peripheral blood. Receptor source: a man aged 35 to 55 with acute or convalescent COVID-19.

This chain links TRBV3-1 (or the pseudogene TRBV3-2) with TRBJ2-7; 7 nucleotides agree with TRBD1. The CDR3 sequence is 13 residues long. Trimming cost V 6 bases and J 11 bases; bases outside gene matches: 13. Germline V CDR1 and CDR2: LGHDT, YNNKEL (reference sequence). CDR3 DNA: TGTGCCAGCAGTCAGCTTACAGGGGCCGGGGAGTACTTC. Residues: CASSQLTGAGEYF.

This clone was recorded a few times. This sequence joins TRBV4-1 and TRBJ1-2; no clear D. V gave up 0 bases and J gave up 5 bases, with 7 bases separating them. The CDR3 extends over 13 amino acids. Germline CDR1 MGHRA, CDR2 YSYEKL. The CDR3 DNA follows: TGCGCCAGCAGCCAAGATTTATCGTATGGCTACACCTTC. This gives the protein CASSQDLSYGYTF.

The CDR3 loop reads CASSQGNRGAFF. CDR3 DNA sequence: TGTGCCAGCAGCCAAGGGAATCGGGGGGCTTTCTTT. V gene TRBV3-1 (or the pseudogene TRBV3-2) combines with J gene TRBJ1-1, with D tentatively TRBD1 (5 bases). CDR3 length equals 12 residues. Trimming cost V 1 base and J 11 bases, with 11 bases left between them. CDR1 and CDR2 from the germline V gene are LGHDT and YNNKEL (reference sequence).

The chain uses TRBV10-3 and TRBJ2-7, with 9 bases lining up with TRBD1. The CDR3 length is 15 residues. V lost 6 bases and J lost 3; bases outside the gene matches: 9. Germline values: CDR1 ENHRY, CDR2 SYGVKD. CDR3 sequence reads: CAISFTGTGNYEQYF. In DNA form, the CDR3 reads TGTGCCATCAGCTTTACCGGGACAGGGAACTACGAGCAGTACTTC.

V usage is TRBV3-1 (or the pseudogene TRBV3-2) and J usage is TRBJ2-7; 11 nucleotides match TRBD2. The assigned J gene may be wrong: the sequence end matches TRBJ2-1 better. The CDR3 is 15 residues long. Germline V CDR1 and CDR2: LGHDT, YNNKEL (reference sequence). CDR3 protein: CASSPYSGGDNEQFF. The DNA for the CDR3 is TGTGCCAGCAGCCCATATAGCGGGGGGGATAATGAGCAGTTCTTC.

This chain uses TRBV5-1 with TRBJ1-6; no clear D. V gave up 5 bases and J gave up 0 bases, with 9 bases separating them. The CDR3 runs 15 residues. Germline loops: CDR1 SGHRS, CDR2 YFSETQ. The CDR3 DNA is TGCGCCAGCAGGACGGGTAGCTCCTATAATTCACCCCTCCACTTT. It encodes CASRTGSSYNSPLHF.

The CDR3 is CARPGTGVIYTEAFF. The CDR3 region has the DNA TGCGCCAGGCCCGGGACAGGGGTTATCTACACTGAAGCTTTCTTT. This chain uses TRBV4-1 with TRBJ1-1; TRBD1 matches at 10 bases. Germline V gene lookup returns CDR1 MGHRA and CDR2 YSYEKL. The V segment lost 9 bases and the J segment 3 bases; nucleotides outside the gene matches: 10. This CDR3 comprises 15 residues.